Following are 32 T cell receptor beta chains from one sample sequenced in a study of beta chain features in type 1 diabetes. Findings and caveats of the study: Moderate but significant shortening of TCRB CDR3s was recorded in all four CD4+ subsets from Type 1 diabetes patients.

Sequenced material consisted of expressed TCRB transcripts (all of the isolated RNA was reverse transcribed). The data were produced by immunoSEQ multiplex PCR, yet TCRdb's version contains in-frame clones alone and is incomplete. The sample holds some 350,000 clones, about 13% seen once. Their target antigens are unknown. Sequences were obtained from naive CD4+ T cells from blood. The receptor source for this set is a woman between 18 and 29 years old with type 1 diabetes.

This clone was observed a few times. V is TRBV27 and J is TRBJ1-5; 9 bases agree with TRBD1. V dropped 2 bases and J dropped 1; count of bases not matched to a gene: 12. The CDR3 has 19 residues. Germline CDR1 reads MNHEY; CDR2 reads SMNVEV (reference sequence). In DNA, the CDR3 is TGTGCCAGCAGTTTAAAGGGACCACAGGGGGCGCGGAGCAATCAGCCCCAGCATTTT. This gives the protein CASSLKGPQGARSNQPQHF.

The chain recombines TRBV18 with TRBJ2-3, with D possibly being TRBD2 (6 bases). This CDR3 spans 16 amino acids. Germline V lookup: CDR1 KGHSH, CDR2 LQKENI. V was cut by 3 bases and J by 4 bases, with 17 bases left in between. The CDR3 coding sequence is TGTGCCAGCTCACCGGCTAGCGCCCAGAGGGCAGATACGCAGTATTTT. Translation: CASSPASAQRADTQYF.

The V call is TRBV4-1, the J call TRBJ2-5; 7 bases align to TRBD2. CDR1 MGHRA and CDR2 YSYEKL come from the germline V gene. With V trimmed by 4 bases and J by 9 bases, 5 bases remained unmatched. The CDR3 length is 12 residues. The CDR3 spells CASSPGREAQYF. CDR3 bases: TGCGCCAGCAGCCCCGGACGGGAGGCCCAGTACTTC.

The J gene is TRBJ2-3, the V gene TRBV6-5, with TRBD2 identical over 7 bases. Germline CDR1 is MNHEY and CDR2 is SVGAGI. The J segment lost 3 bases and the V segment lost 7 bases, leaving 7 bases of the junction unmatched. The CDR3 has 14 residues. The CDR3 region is CASKWSGATDTQYF. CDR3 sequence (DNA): TGTGCCAGCAAATGGAGCGGGGCAACAGATACGCAGTATTTT.

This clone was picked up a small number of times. The CDR3 sequence is CASTGQGSIYEQYV. In DNA, the CDR3 is TGTGCCAGCACCGGACAGGGCAGTATCTACGAGCAGTACGTC. The chain recombines TRBV2 with TRBJ2-7; TRBD1 agrees at 8 bases. Looked up from germline, CDR1 is SNHLY and CDR2 is FYNNEI. Unmatched junction bases numbered 8, after V lost 7 bases and J lost 3 bases. CDR3 size: 14 residues.

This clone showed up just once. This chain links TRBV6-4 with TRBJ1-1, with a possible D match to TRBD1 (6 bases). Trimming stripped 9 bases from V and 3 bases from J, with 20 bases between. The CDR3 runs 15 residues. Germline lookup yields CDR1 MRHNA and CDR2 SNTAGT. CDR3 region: CARIQGKSPDTEAFF. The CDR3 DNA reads TGTGCCAGAATACAGGGAAAATCACCGGACACTGAAGCTTTCTTT.

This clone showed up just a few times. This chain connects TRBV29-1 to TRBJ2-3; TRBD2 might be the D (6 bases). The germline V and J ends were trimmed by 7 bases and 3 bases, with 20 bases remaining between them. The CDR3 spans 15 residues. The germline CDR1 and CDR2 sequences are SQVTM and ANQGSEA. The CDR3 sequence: CSAPSGAGATDTQYF. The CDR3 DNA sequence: TGCAGCGCTCCATCGGGAGCAGGCGCGACAGATACGCAGTATTTT.

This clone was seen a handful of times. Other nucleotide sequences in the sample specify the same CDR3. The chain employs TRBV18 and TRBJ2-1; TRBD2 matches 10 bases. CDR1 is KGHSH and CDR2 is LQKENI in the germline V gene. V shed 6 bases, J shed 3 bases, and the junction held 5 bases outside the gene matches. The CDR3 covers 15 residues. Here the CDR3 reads CASSPRTSGYNEQFF. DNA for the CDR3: TGTGCCAGCTCGCCCCGGACTAGCGGCTACAATGAGCAGTTCTTC.

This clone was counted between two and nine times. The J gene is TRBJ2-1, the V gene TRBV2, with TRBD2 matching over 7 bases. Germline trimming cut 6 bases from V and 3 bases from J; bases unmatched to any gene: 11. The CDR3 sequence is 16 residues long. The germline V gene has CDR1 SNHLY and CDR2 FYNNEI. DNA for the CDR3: TGTGCCAGCAGGGAGGGGAGGATAGCGGGCTACAATGAGCAGTTCTTC. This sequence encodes CASREGRIAGYNEQFF.

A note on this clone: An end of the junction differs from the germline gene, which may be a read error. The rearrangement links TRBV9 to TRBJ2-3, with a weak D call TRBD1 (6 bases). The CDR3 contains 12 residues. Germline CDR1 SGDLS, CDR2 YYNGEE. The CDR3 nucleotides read TGTGCCAGCAGCGCGTATGAGGGGGAGATGGTGTTT. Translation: CASSAYEGEMVF.

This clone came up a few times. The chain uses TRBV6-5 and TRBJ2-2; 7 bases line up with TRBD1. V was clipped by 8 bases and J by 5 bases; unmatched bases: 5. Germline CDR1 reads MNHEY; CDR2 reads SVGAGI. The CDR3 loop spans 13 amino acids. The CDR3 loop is CASGQAVTGELFF. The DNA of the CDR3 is TGTGCCAGCGGACAGGCAGTAACCGGGGAGCTGTTTTTT.

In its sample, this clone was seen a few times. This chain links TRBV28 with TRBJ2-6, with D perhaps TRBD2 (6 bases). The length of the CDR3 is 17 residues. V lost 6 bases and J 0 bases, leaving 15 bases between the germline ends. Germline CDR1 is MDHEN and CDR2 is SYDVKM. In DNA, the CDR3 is TGTGCCAGCAGACCTTACGACGGGAGCTCTGGGGCCAACGTCCTGACTTTC. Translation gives CASRPYDGSSGANVLTF.

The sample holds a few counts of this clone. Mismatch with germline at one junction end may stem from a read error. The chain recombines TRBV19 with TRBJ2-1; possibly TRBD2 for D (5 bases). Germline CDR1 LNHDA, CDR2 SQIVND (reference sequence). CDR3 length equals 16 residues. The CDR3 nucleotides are TGTGCCAGTAACCCGAGTCGGCGGGCCTCCGACAATGAGCAGTTCTTC. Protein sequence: CASNPSRRASDNEQFF.

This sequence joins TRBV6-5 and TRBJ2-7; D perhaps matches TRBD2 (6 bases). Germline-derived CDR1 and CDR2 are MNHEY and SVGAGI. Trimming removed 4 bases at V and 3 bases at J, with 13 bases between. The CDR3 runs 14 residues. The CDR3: CASSSTSRGYEQYV. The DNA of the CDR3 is TGTGCCAGCAGTTCAACTAGCAGAGGCTACGAGCAGTACGTC.

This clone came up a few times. CDR3 loop: CASSTRAGSGANVLTF. The CDR3 DNA follows: TGTGCCAGCAGCACACGAGCAGGGTCTGGGGCCAACGTCCTGACTTTC. The V call is TRBV7-6, the J call TRBJ2-6; TRBD1 might be the D (5 bases). With 5 bases removed from V and 1 base from J, the gap between germline ends came to 12 bases. CDR3 length: 16 amino acids. Germline V CDR1 and CDR2: SGHVS, FNYEAQ.

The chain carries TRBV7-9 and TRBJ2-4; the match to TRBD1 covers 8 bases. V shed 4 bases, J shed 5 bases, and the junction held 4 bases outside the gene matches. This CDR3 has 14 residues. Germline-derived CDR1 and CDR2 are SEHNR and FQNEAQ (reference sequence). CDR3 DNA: TGTGCCAGCAGCTCCCAGGGGGCTCAAAACATTCAGTACTTC. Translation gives CASSSQGAQNIQYF.

CDR3 coding DNA: TGTGCCACCAGCAGAGTGACAGGCCCTAATGAAAAACTGTTTTTT. Translated: CATSRVTGPNEKLFF. This rearrangement joins TRBV15 to TRBJ1-4, with a weak D call TRBD1 (6 bases). The V and J ends lost 1 base and 3 bases respectively, with 9 bases between them. This CDR3 contains 15 residues. Germline loops: CDR1 LNHNV, CDR2 YYDKDF (reference sequence).

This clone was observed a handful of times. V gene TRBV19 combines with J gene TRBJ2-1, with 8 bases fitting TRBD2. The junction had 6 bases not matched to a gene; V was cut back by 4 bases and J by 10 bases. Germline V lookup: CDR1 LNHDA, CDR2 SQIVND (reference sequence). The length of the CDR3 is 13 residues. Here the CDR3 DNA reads TGTGCCAGTAGTACCGGGACTAGAGGCGAGCAGTTCTTC. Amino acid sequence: CASSTGTRGEQFF.

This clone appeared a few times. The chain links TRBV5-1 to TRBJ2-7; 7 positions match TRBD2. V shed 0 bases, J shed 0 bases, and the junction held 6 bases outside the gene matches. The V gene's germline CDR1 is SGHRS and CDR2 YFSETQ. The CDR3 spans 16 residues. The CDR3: CASSLGGSASSYEQYF. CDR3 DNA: TGCGCCAGCAGCTTGGGCGGGAGCGCAAGCTCCTACGAGCAGTACTTC. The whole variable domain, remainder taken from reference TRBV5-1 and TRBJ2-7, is KAGVTQTPRYLIKTRGQQVTLSCSPISGHRSVSWYQQTPGQGLQFLFEYFSETQRNKGNFPGRFSGRQFSNSRSEMNVSTLELGDSALYLCASSLGGSASSYEQYFGPGTRLTVT.

The CDR3 loop is CACRTAGYTF. The CDR3 nucleotides are TGTGCCTGTAGGACAGCAGGCTACACCTTC. The V call is TRBV30, the J call TRBJ1-2, with TRBD1 as a possible D gene (6 bases). The CDR3 sequence is 10 residues long. V dropped 6 bases and J dropped 8 bases, with 10 bases sitting between them. The germline CDR1 and CDR2 sequences are GTSNPN and SVGIG (reference sequence).

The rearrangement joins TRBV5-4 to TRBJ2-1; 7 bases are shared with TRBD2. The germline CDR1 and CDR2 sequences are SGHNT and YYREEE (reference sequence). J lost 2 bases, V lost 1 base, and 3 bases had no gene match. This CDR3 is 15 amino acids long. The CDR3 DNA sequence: TGTGCCAGCAGCTTGCGGAGCGGGGCCTACAATGAGCAGTTCTTC. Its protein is CASSLRSGAYNEQFF.

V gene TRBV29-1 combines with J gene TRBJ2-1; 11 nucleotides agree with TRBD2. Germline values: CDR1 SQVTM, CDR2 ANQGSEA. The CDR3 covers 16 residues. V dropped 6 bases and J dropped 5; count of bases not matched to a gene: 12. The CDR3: CSVGPRLAGRDNEQFF. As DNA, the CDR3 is TGCAGCGTGGGCCCCCGACTAGCGGGAAGGGACAATGAGCAGTTCTTC.

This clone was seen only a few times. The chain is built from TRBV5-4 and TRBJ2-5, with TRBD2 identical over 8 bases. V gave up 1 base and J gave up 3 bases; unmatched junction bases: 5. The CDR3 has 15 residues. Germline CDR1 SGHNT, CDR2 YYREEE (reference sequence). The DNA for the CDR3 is TGTGCCAGCAGCTTGACGTGGACTAGCAAAGAGACCCAGTACTTC. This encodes CASSLTWTSKETQYF.

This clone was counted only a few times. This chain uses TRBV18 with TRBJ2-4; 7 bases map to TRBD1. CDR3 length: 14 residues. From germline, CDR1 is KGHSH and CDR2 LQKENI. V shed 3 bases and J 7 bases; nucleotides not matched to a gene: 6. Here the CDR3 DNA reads TGTGCCAGCTCACCCGACAGGGTTCGTAACATTCAGTACTTC. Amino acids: CASSPDRVRNIQYF.

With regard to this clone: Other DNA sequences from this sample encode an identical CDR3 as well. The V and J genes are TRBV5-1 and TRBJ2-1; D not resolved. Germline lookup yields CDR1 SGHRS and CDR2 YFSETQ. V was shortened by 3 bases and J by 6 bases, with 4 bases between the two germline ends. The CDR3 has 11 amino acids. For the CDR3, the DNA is TGCGCCAGCAGCTCTTTCAATGAGCAGTTCTTC. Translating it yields CASSSFNEQFF.

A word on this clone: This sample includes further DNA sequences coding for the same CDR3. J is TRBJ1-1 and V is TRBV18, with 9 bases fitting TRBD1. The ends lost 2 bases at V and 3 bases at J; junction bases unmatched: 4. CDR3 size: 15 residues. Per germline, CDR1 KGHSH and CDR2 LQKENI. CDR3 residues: CASSPGQGLDTEAFF. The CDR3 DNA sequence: TGTGCCAGCTCACCAGGACAGGGGCTGGACACTGAAGCTTTCTTT.

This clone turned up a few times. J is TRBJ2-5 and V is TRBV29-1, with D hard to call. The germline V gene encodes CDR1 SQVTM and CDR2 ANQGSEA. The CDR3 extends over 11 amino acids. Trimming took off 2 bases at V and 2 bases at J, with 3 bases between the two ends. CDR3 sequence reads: CSVETQETQYF. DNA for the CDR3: TGCAGCGTTGAAACACAAGAGACCCAGTACTTC.

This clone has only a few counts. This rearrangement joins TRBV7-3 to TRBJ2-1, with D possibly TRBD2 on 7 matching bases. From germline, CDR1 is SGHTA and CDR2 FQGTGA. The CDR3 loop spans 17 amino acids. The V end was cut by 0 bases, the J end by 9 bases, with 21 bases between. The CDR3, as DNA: TGTGCCAGCAGCTTAACGTTTGTGGGAGAGGGGGGGGGTGAGCAGTTCTTC. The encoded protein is CASSLTFVGEGGGEQFF.

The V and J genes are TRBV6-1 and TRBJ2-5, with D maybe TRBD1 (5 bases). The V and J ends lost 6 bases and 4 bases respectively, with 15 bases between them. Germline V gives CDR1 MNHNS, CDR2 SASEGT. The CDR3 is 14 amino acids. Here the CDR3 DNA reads TGTGCCAGCAGCAGGGTAGGATTGGGAGAGACCCAGTACTTC. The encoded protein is CASSRVGLGETQYF.

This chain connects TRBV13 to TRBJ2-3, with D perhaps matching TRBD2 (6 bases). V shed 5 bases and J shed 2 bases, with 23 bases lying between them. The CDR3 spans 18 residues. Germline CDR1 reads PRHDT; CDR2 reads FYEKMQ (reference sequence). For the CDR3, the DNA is TGTGCCAGCAGCCTCTTTGCCGGACCGGGAGCGAACACAGATACGCAGTATTTT. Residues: CASSLFAGPGANTDTQYF.

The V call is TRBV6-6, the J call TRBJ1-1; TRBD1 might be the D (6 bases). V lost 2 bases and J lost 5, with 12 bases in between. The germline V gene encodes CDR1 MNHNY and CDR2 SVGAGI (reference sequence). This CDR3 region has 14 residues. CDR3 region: CASSYPEGVTEAFF. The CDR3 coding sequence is TGTGCCAGCAGTTACCCCGAGGGGGTGACTGAAGCTTTCTTT.

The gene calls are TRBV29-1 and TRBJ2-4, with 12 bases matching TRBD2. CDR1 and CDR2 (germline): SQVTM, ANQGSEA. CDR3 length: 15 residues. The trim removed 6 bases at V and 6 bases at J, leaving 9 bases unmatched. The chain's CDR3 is CSVTGTSGSVNIQYF. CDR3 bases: TGCAGCGTCACCGGGACTAGCGGGTCCGTAAACATTCAGTACTTC.